The T cell receptor (beta chain) described here comes from a study of cytomegalovirus exposure and HLA in healthy donors. Healthy bone marrow donors made up the cohort. Study-level points and caveats: Information on immune exposure was restricted to one variable (CMV serostatus). It was assumed in the presence/absence analyses that sequencing depth was roughly uniform across donors.

PCR amplification relied on 60 Vbeta primers (plus 13 Jbeta primers). The repertoire was sequenced with immunoSEQ multiplex PCR; TCRdb's copy has only in-frame clones and lacks some. The sample consists of under 150,000 clones, 65% to 85% of them appearing once. Of note for this clone: Its antigen is unidentified.

CDR1 and CDR2 from the germline V gene are SGHDT and YYEEEE. The ends were cut back, 4 bases at V and 1 base at J, with 14 bases in the middle. CDR3 length: 15 residues. The chain employs TRBV5-6 and TRBJ2-5, with a tentative D call TRBD2 (6 bases). The sequence derives from a woman younger than 30 in good health and CMV-seronegative. The material sequenced was PBMCs. Written as DNA, the CDR3 is TGTGCCAGCAGCCTCGAGGAGGGGAGCCAAGAGACCCAGTACTTC. Its protein product is CASSLEEGSQETQYF.